The rows below give T cell receptor delta chains drawn from one sample of a study of gamma-delta T cells after stem cell transplantation. TCRdb re-called the RT-PCR reads through CATT. The table shows 15,000 to 18,000 delta-chain clones, with 9% to 9.5% occurring only once. Sequencing was done on a sample of gamma-delta T cells. All receptors come from a human donor. It is not recorded whose cells these are; they may come from a transplant donor. Each CDR3 is given with its conserved first and last residue. Each record gives: CDR3 length, V gene, J gene, D gene, CDR3 protein. The D gene is left open where the match is weak.

18,TRDV2,TRDJ1,NA,CAYDTNQTAEYPTDKLIF
21,TRDV2,TRDJ1,TRDD3,CACDTVRLTGELSGETDKLIF
18,TRDV2,TRDJ3,NA,CACDISLSGSWYTRQMFF
15,TRDV2,TRDJ1,NA,CACDTVLGRPDKLIF
18,TRDV2,TRDJ1,TRDD3,CACDTRKSRGDTTDKLIF
17,TRDV2,TRDJ1,NA,CACDNRPAREYTDKLIF
17,TRDV2,TRDJ1,TRDD3,CACDFLGDTMDTDKLIF
21,TRDV2,TRDJ1,NA,CACDTVEFHLPTGVLTDKLIF
19,TRDV3,TRDJ1,NA,CSVCSSKRRGDPYTDKLIF
22,TRDV2,TRDJ3,TRDD3,CACDSGERWGTPRSWDTRQMFF
15,TRDV2,TRDJ1,NA,CACDTVEGLLGKLIF
21,TRDV1,TRDJ1,TRDD3,CALGELGSRRPCGGYTDKLIF
17,TRDV2,TRDJ1,NA,CACDTGQARKDTDKLIF
20,TRDV2,TRDJ1,NA,CACDAASMRQGTLMADKLIF
22,TRDV1,TRDJ1,NA,CALGELLYLRWDRALYTDKLIF
19,TRDV1,TRDJ1,NA,CAVDSTNTEETRGTDKLIF
15,TRDV2,TRDJ1,TRDD3,CAYDAELGETDKLIF
19,TRDV2,TRDJ1,TRDD3,CACDPVLGDTPPSTDNLIF
18,TRDV2,TRDJ3,TRDD3,CACDTTGGRSLYTRQMFF
19,TRDV2,TRDJ2,TRDD3,CACDSSTTRGMDLTAQLFF
31,TRDV1,TRDJ1,TRDD3,CALGNSKGTFLTSTGGYGLSLTPWYPDKLIF
20,TRDV2,TRDJ3,TRDD3,CACDATGACTTSWDTHKMIF
19,TRDV2,TRDJ1,NA,CACDRGALLVDTRTDNLIF
19,TRDV2,TRDJ1,TRDD3,CACDTLGGLGDEYTDKLIF
16,TRDV1,TRDJ1,TRDD3,CALGELRGYISDKLIF
20,TRDV1,TRDJ1,TRDD3,CAIGKACKSCGGYLTDKLIF
19,TRDV2,TRDJ1,TRDD3,CACDTLPGGVPSYTDNLIF
19,TRDV2,TRDJ3,NA,CACDTVEVSISLDTRQMFF
17,TRDV1,TRDJ1,NA,CASGKRTTCRAADKLIF
22,TRDV2,TRDJ1,NA,CACDPVKTRSLLGDRYTYKLIF
19,TRDV2,TRDJ1,NA,CACDTVRVLVDRGTDNLIF
21,TRDV2,TRDJ1,NA,CACDTVECHLPTGVLTAKLIF
15,TRDV2,TRDJ1,NA,CACDRGRGTPYKLIF
16,TRDV2,TRDJ1,TRDD3,CACDVLGDRNTYKLIF
17,TRDV2,TRDJ1,TRDD3,CACDSLMGDTVTDKLIF
19,TRDV2,TRDJ1,TRDD3,CACDTVGTWGILGIDNLIF
20,TRDV3,TRDJ1,NA,CASGDSTTTEGRANTDKLIF
20,TRDV2,TRDJ3,NA,CACDTPHSGTKSCDSRPMFF
19,TRDV2,TRDJ1,NA,CACDTVETEPPPTNDNLIF
21,TRDV2,TRDJ1,NA,CACDILTTAVVANGVTDKLIF
21,TRDV2,TRDJ1,TRDD3,CACDTVPGGYNSTSYTVKLIF
24,TRDV1,TRDJ1,TRDD3,CAIGERLTITSYWGIPKYTDKLIF
22,TRDV1,TRDJ1,NA,CALGLPHWVGDGIFLGADKLIF
15,TRDV2,TRDJ1,TRDD3,CACGPMGDRGAKLIF
19,TRDV2,TRDJ1,TRDD3,CACDTGGGLRIRGTDKLIF
21,TRDV1,TRDJ1,TRDD3,CALGEISYTLRLGDTMGKLIF